This TCR beta chain is drawn from a study of blood T cell repertoires in COVID-19. Background on the study: Collection of acute and convalescent COVID-19 samples took place in the United States, Italy and Spain. PBMCs, B-cell-depleted T cells, or T cells provided the cDNA or gDNA that made up the material.

Per the authors' pipeline: Reference gene primer amplification gave nucleated cell count estimates. Profiled with immunoSEQ multiplex PCR; TCRdb holds only in-frame clones, not every one. V, J and clone size are those of that table, while D and trimming were read from the DNA. The profile shows about 170,000 clones, 90% to 95% of them singletons. Sample: peripheral blood. This sequence originates from a woman aged 50 to 65 with acute or convalescent COVID-19.

CDR3 nucleotides: TGTGCCTGGAGTGTGGCAGGGGGCACTGAAGCTTTCTTT. Its protein product is CAWSVAGGTEAFF. The J gene is TRBJ1-1, the V gene TRBV30; TRBD1 agrees at 7 bases. This CDR3 is 13 amino acids long. J lost 4 bases, V lost 0 bases, and 2 bases had no gene match. The germline V gene has CDR1 GTSNPN and CDR2 SVGIG (reference sequence).